The rows below give T cell receptor delta chains drawn from one sample of a study of gamma-delta chains in newborns, infants, children. TCRdb ran CATT on the reads. In the table there are about 8,500 delta-chain clones, approximately 3.1% of which are singletons. The specimen was blood. The receptors come from a child who was a newborn, infant or young child, either healthy, febrile or measles-vaccinated (not recorded which). Both conserved end residues are part of each CDR3. The D gene is left open where the match is weak. The size of a clone is reported for some rows only, either as once, few or many, or as a class for expanded clones.

D gene,clone size,J gene,V gene,CDR3 protein,CDR3 DNA
TRDD3,few,TRDJ3,TRDV2,CACDILGDTPWDTRQMFF,TGTGCCTGTGATATTCTGGGGGATACCCCCTGGGACACCCGACAGATGTTTTTC
TRDD3,medium-sized,TRDJ3,TRDV2,CACDYWGITWDTRQMFF,TGTGCCTGTGACTACTGGGGGATAACCTGGGACACCCGACAGATGTTTTTC
TRDD3,NA,TRDJ3,TRDV2,CACDTAGGYFSSWDTRQMFF,TGTGCCTGTGACACCGCTGGGGGATACTTTAGCTCCTGGGACACCCGACAGATGTTTTTC
TRDD3,few,TRDJ2,TRDV2,CACDPMGDTTAQLFF,TGTGCCTGCGATCCTATGGGGGATACGACAGCACAACTCTTCTTT
NA,medium-sized,TRDJ3,TRDV2,CACDTWGSSSWDTRQMFF,TGTGCCTGTGACACCTGGGGGTCGAGCTCCTGGGACACCCGACAGATGTTTTTC
NA,few,TRDJ1,TRDV2,CACDTWGTDKLIF,TGTGCCTGTGACACCTGGGGTACTGATAAACTCATCTTT
NA,NA,TRDJ3,TRDV2,CACDTLGGLSWDTRQMFF,TGTGCCTGTGACACCCTTGGGGGCCTCTCCTGGGACACCCGACAGATGTTTTTC
TRDD3,NA,TRDJ3,TRDV2,CACDPPSLGDVRARSWDTRQMFF,TGTGCCTGTGACCCACCTTCTCTGGGGGATGTAAGGGCTCGCTCCTGGGACACCCGACAGATGTTTTTC
TRDD3,few,TRDJ3,TRDV2,CACDSVYWGNSWGTRQMFF,TGTGCCTGTGACTCGGTGTACTGGGGAAACTCCTGGGGCACCCGACAGATGTTTTTC
NA,NA,TRDJ3,TRDV2,CACDAAGVFSSWGTRQMFF,TGTGCCTGTGACGCCGCGGGGGTCTTCAGCTCCTGGGGCACCCGACAGATGTTTTTC
TRDD3,medium-sized,TRDJ3,TRDV2,CACDTYWGIASSWDTRQMFF,TGTGCCTGTGACACCTACTGGGGGATCGCGAGCTCCTGGGACACCCGACAGATGTTTTTC
TRDD3,few,TRDJ3,TRDV2,CACDTVGGYSSWDTRQMFF,TGTGCCTGTGACACCGTCGGGGGATACAGCTCCTGGGACACCCGACAGATGTTTTTC
TRDD3,NA,TRDJ3,TRDV2,CACDILGDVSWDTRQMFF,TGTGCCTGTGACATACTGGGGGACGTCTCCTGGGACACCCGACAGATGTTTTTC
NA,NA,TRDJ3,TRDV2,CACDKILGGPSSWDTRQMFF,TGTGCCTGTGACAAAATATTGGGGGGCCCAAGCTCCTGGGACACCCGACAGATGTTTTTC
TRDD3,medium-sized,TRDJ3,TRDV2,CACDTAGGYGSSWDTRQMFF,TGTGCCTGTGACACCGCTGGGGGATACGGAAGCTCCTGGGACACCCGACAGATGTTTTTC
NA,medium-sized,TRDJ3,TRDV2,CACDLTGSSWDTRQMFF,TGTGCCTGTGACTTAACTGGGAGCTCCTGGGACACCCGACAGATGTTTTTC
TRDD3,medium-sized,TRDJ3,TRDV2,CACDKVLGDTRSWDTRQMFF,TGTGCCTGTGACAAAGTACTGGGGGATACGCGCTCCTGGGACACCCGACAGATGTTTTTC
NA,few,TRDJ3,TRDV2,CACDTGTGFSWDTRQTFF,TGTGCCTGTGACACCGGTACTGGATTCTCCTGGGACACCCGACAGACGTTTTTC
TRDD3,medium-sized,TRDJ2,TRDV2,CACDSVLGGPLTAQLFF,TGTGCCTGTGACTCCGTACTGGGGGGCCCTTTGACAGCACAACTCTTCTTT
TRDD3,few,TRDJ3,TRDV2,CACDTVVLGDKDWDTRQMFF,TGTGCCTGTGACACCGTGGTACTGGGGGATAAAGACTGGGACACCCGACAGATGTTTTTC
TRDD3,medium-sized,TRDJ1,TRDV2,CACDVLGDTGKLIF,TGTGCCTGTGACGTACTGGGGGATACTGGTAAACTCATCTTT
TRDD3,NA,TRDJ3,TRDV2,CACDTGGYFTWDTRQMFF,TGTGCCTGTGACACTGGGGGATATTTTACCTGGGACACCCGACAGATGTTTTTC
NA,few,TRDJ3,TRDV2,CACDALGTPGVSWDTRQMFF,TGTGCCTGTGACGCGCTCGGGACACCGGGGGTCTCCTGGGACACCCGACAGATGTTTTTC
TRDD3,NA,TRDJ3,TRDV2,CACDRTGGSKVAWGTRQMFF,TGTGCCTGTGACAGAACTGGGGGATCAAAGGTTGCCTGGGGCACCCGACAGATGTTTTTC
TRDD3,medium-sized,TRDJ3,TRDV2,CACDTIGGGSSWDTRQMFF,TGTGCCTGTGACACCATCGGTGGGGGATCCTCCTGGGACACCCGACAGATGTTTTTC
TRDD3,many,TRDJ2,TRDV2,CACDTMGDLLTAQLFF,TGTGCCTGTGACACGATGGGGGATCTATTGACAGCACAACTCTTCTTT
NA,NA,TRDJ3,TRDV2,CACDTAGAPSSWDTRQMFF,TGTGCCTGTGACACCGCTGGGGCCCCGAGCTCCTGGGACACCCGACAGATGTTTTTC
TRDD3,NA,TRDJ3,TRDV2,CACDTVLGDTLSSRDTRLMFF,TGTGCCTGTGACACCGTACTGGGGGATACGTTGAGCTCCCGGGACACCCGACTGATGTTTTTC
TRDD3,NA,TRDJ3,TRDV2,CACDHTGGYFSWDTRQMFF,TGTGCCTGTGACCATACTGGGGGATACTTCTCCTGGGACACCCGACAGATGTTTTTC
TRDD3,medium-sized,TRDJ1,TRDV2,CACDTGGHTDKLIF,TGTGCCTGTGACACTGGGGGACACACCGATAAACTCATCTTT
TRDD3,few,TRDJ3,TRDV1,CALTGGYSWDTRQMFF,TGTGCTCTTACAGGGGGATACTCCTGGGACACCCGACAGATGTTTTTC
TRDD3,many,TRDJ1,TRDV1,CALGVPPVLGDTLSYTDKLIF,TGTGCTCTTGGGGTCCCCCCCGTACTGGGGGATACGTTGTCCTACACCGATAAACTCATCTTT
NA,few,TRDJ2,TRDV3,CAFRRGPLTAQLFF,TGTGCCTTTAGAAGGGGGCCTTTGACAGCACAACTCTTCTTT
TRDD3,medium-sized,TRDJ3,TRDV2,CACDTLLGVSSWDTRQMFF,TGTGCCTGTGACACCCTACTGGGGGTAAGCTCCTGGGACACCCGACAGATGTTTTTC
TRDD3,NA,TRDJ3,TRDV2,CACDSIGGYSSWDTRQMFF,TGTGCCTGTGACAGTATTGGGGGATACAGCTCCTGGGACACCCGACAGATGTTTTTC
TRDD3,NA,TRDJ3,TRDV2,CACDTVGDTRDTRQMFF,TGTGCCTGTGACACCGTGGGGGATACGCGGGACACCCGACAGATGTTTTTC
TRDD3,medium-sized,TRDJ1,TRDV2,CACDVLGDEYTDKLIF,TGTGCCTGTGACGTACTGGGGGATGAGTACACCGATAAACTCATCTTT
NA,medium-sized,TRDJ3,TRDV2,CACDTVVGSWDTRQMFF,TGTGCCTGTGACACCGTGGTGGGCTCCTGGGACACCCGACAGATGTTTTTC
NA,few,TRDJ3,TRDV2,CACDPVLNSWDTRQMFF,TGTGCCTGTGACCCTGTACTAAACTCCTGGGACACCCGACAGATGTTTTTC
TRDD3,few,TRDJ1,TRDV2,CACDLLGDNDKLIF,TGTGCCTGTGACTTACTGGGGGATAATGATAAACTCATCTTT
TRDD3,few,TRDJ3,TRDV2,CACDKNTGATITKPSWDTRQMFF,TGTGCCTGTGACAAAAATACTGGGGCCACAATCACCAAACCCTCCTGGGACACCCGACAGATGTTTTTC
NA,NA,TRDJ3,TRDV2,CACDTVGIPWDTRQMFF,TGTGCCTGTGACACCGTTGGGATCCCCTGGGACACCCGACAGATGTTTTTC
NA,NA,TRDJ3,TRDV2,CACDTWGPSSWDTRQMFF,TGTGCCTGTGACACCTGGGGGCCCAGCTCCTGGGACACCCGGCAGATGTTTTTC